What follows are 14 T cell receptor beta chains derived from one specimen sequenced in a study of cytomegalovirus exposure and HLA in healthy donors. The PCR used 60 Vbeta and 13 Jbeta primers. Sequencing was performed with immunoSEQ multiplex PCR; in TCRdb, only in-frame clones are kept and a portion is missing. This sample carries under 200,000 clones, roughly 75% of them seen once, and the ten largest clones take 1%. The sequenced sample consisted of PBMCs. The receptors stem from a woman between 50 and 59 years old in good health and CMV-seropositive.

The rearrangement links TRBV28 to TRBJ2-1; 10 positions agree with TRBD2. This CDR3 spans 13 amino acids. Germline CDR1 and CDR2: MDHEN and SYDVKM. Trimming took 4 bases from V and 16 from J; bases not matched to a gene: 10. The CDR3: CASSSSGRPAFFF. Here the CDR3 DNA reads TGTGCCAGCAGTTCTAGCGGGAGACCCGCCTTCTTCTTC.

This sequence joins TRBV10-3 and TRBJ2-7; 7 nucleotides line up with TRBD1. The CDR3 length is 11 residues. Germline V gene data show CDR1 as ENHRY and CDR2 as SYGVKD. With V trimmed by 10 bases and J by 5 bases, 5 bases remained unmatched. The CDR3 nucleotides read TGTGCCACAGAGACAGGGAACGAGCAGTACTTC. This encodes CATETGNEQYF.

The genes are TRBV9 and TRBJ2-1; TRBD2 might be the D (5 bases). CDR1 is SGDLS, CDR2 YYNGEE, per germline. The germline V and J ends were trimmed by 0 bases and 3 bases, with 10 bases remaining between them. This CDR3 spans 15 amino acids. For the CDR3, the DNA is TGTGCCAGCAGCGTAGGGACTTTTTTCTACAATGAGCAGTTCTTC. Its translation is CASSVGTFFYNEQFF. The full variable domain, rest sourced from reference TRBV9 and TRBJ2-1, is DSGVTQTPKHLITATGQRVTLRCSPRSGDLSVYWYQQSLDQGLQFLIQYYNGEERAKGNILERFSAQQFPDLHSELNLSSLELGDSALYFCASSVGTFFYNEQFFGPGTRLTVL.

In its sample, this clone was seen once. The V and J genes are TRBV4-2 and TRBJ1-1, with 7 positions matching TRBD1. The CDR3 covers 16 residues. With 1 base clipped from V and 5 bases from J, the junction kept 10 bases outside the gene matches. CDR1 LGHNA and CDR2 YNFKEQ come from the germline V gene. The CDR3, as DNA: TGTGCCAGCAGCCAAGTCACTGGAGGGGGCCGGACTGAAGCTTTCTTT. Residues: CASSQVTGGGRTEAFF.

V is TRBV5-4 and J is TRBJ1-1, with 10 bases aligning to TRBD1. This CDR3 has 19 residues. The germline V gene encodes CDR1 SGHNT and CDR2 YYREEE (reference sequence). The ends lost 0 bases at V and 3 bases at J; junction bases unmatched: 14. For the CDR3, the DNA is TGTGCCAGCAGCTTGGGGATCCGGACAGGGGGAAGTAGCGACACTGAAGCTTTCTTT. Its translation: CASSLGIRTGGSSDTEAFF.

The CDR3 here is CASSFTSGSYNEQFF. DNA for the CDR3: TGCGCCAGCAGCTTCACTAGCGGCTCCTACAATGAGCAGTTCTTC. This chain connects TRBV5-1 to TRBJ2-1, with TRBD2 matching 8 bases. The CDR3 has 15 residues. CDR1 and CDR2 (germline): SGHRS, YFSETQ. After removal of 2 bases from V and 0 bases from J, the junction contained 1 base not matched to a gene.

The rearrangement links TRBV28 to TRBJ1-1; 7 bases align to TRBD1. This CDR3 comprises 15 residues. Germline V gene data show CDR1 as MDHEN and CDR2 as SYDVKM. With 7 bases clipped from V and 0 bases from J, the junction kept 8 bases outside the gene matches. The chain's CDR3 is CASTPDRPLNTEAFF. CDR3 DNA: TGTGCCAGCACCCCGGACAGGCCACTGAACACTGAAGCTTTCTTT. Full variable domain (remainder filled in from reference TRBV28 and TRBJ1-1): DVKVTQSSRYLVKRTGEKVFLECVQDMDHENMFWYRQDPGLGLRLIYFSYDVKMKEKGDIPEGYSVSREKKERFSLILESASTNQTSMYLCASTPDRPLNTEAFFGQGTRLTVV.

This clone was recorded only once. V and J are TRBV28 and TRBJ2-2, with TRBD2 as a possible D gene (6 bases). With 5 bases removed from V and 4 bases from J, the gap between germline ends came to 17 bases. CDR1 and CDR2 from the germline V gene are MDHEN and SYDVKM. The CDR3 has 16 residues. The CDR3 nucleotides read TGTGCCAGCAGTCCCGGCTTCGGGAGATTCACCGGGGAGCTGTTTTTT. It codes for CASSPGFGRFTGELFF. The variable domain in full, with the rest retrieved from reference TRBV28 and TRBJ2-2, is DVKVTQSSRYLVKRTGEKVFLECVQDMDHENMFWYRQDPGLGLRLIYFSYDVKMKEKGDIPEGYSVSREKKERFSLILESASTNQTSMYLCASSPGFGRFTGELFFGEGSRLTVL.

V gene TRBV7-9 combines with J gene TRBJ1-4; no firm D call. The CDR3 length is 12 residues. The germline gives CDR1 SEHNR, CDR2 FQNEAQ (reference sequence). Between the trimmed V and J ends, which lost 4 bases and 12 bases, there was a span of 12 bases. For the CDR3, the DNA is TGTGCCAGCAGCTCCAACCAGGAAGAACTGTTTTTT. Protein sequence: CASSSNQEELFF.

This chain connects TRBV7-3 to TRBJ2-7; TRBD1 agrees at 7 bases. The length of the CDR3 is 15 residues. Trimming at V came to 1 base and at J to 2 bases, leaving 5 bases not matched to a gene. CDR1 SGHTA and CDR2 FQGTGA come from the germline V gene. This chain's CDR3 is CASSLRTGLPYEQYF. In DNA form, the CDR3 reads TGTGCCAGCAGCTTAAGGACAGGCCTCCCCTACGAGCAGTACTTC.

The chain is built from TRBV28 and TRBJ1-2, with TRBD1 matching over 8 bases. The CDR3 runs to 17 residues. Losses at the gene ends were 3 bases for V and 5 bases for J; bases not matched to a gene: 14. Germline V gives CDR1 MDHEN, CDR2 SYDVKM. The CDR3 loop reads CASSFKGTGPRGYGYTF. CDR3 in DNA: TGTGCCAGCAGTTTTAAAGGGACAGGACCTCGGGGGTATGGCTACACCTTC.

Of note for this clone: Additional DNA sequences in this sample encode the identical CDR3. The rearrangement joins TRBV14 to TRBJ2-7, with 7 bases that match TRBD1. Trimming took 3 bases from V and 3 from J; bases not matched to a gene: 11. The CDR3 totals 16 residues. Per the germline V gene, CDR1 is SGHDN and CDR2 is FVKESK. CDR3 DNA: TGTGCCAGCAGCCACTTCGACAGGGCAGGGAACTACGAGCAGTACTTC. Translated, it gives CASSHFDRAGNYEQYF.

The chain combines TRBV11-3 with TRBJ2-3, with TRBD1 identical over 8 bases. The CDR3 extends over 15 amino acids. V shed 5 bases and J 1 base; nucleotides not matched to a gene: 5. Germline-derived CDR1 and CDR2 are SGHNT and YENEEA. The CDR3 region has the DNA TGTGCCAGCAGCCTAGGACAGGGAGGCACAGATACGCAGTATTTT. It codes for CASSLGQGGTDTQYF.

The rearrangement links TRBV4-1 to TRBJ2-1; D possibly corresponds to TRBD1 (6 bases). Trimming took off 3 bases at V and 4 bases at J, with 19 bases between the two ends. Per the germline V gene, CDR1 is MGHRA and CDR2 is YSYEKL. There are 17 residues in the CDR3. The CDR3 nucleotides read TGCGCCAGCAGCCATGCCTTACAGGGTCTGAGTTACAATGAGCAGTTCTTC. Amino acid sequence: CASSHALQGLSYNEQFF.